Listed below are T cell receptor beta chains from one sample, sequenced in a study of cytomegalovirus exposure and HLA in healthy donors. Only in-frame clones appear in the TCRdb table, and some are missing; sequencing was by immunoSEQ multiplex PCR. Of over 85,000 clones listed, approximately 86% are singletons. Sequenced sample: PBMCs. These receptors were obtained from a man aged 35-49 years in good health and CMV-seronegative. Each CDR3 is given with its conserved first and last residue. D genes are given only for firm matches. The size of a clone is reported for some rows only, either as once, few or many, or as a class for expanded clones.

cdr3_length	d_call	j_call	v_call	clone_size	cdr3_nt	cdr3_aa
13	NA	TRBJ1-2	TRBV30	NA	TGTGCCTGGAACCAGGGCACGGGCGGCGGCTACACCTTC	CAWNQGTGGGYTF
16	TRBD1	TRBJ1-2	TRBV5-1	NA	TGCGCCAGCAGCTTGGGAGGGACAGGTTTATCCACGAGCTACACCTTC	CASSLGGTGLSTSYTF
17	TRBD2	TRBJ2-4	TRBV15	NA	TGTGCCACCAGCAGAACTCGGCGGGAGGTAGCCAAAAACATTCAGTACTTC	CATSRTRREVAKNIQYF
12	NA	TRBJ1-4	TRBV28	NA	TGTGCCAGCAGTTTATCGCAGGAAAAACTGTTTTTT	CASSLSQEKLFF
15	NA	TRBJ2-2	TRBV27	NA	TGTGCCAGCAGTTTTGGGGGCGCGAACACCGGGGAGCTGTTTTTT	CASSFGGANTGELFF
14	NA	TRBJ1-5	TRBV19	NA	TGTGCCAGTAGTGTCGGGACGGGGGATCAGCCCCAGCATTTT	CASSVGTGDQPQHF
15	NA	TRBJ1-4	TRBV5-4	NA	TGTGCCAGCAGCCGCTCAACGGGAACTAATGAAAAACTGTTTTTT	CASSRSTGTNEKLFF
15	TRBD2	TRBJ2-3	TRBV6-1	NA	TGTGCCAGCACCCGAGCGGGGGGGATCACAGATACGCAGTATTTT	CASTRAGGITDTQYF
15	TRBD2	TRBJ2-1	TRBV11-1	NA	TGTGCCAGCAGCTTAGACCGGGGGGGGTACAATGAGCAGTTCTTC	CASSLDRGGYNEQFF
15	NA	TRBJ1-5	TRBV23-1	NA	TGCGCCAGCAGTCCGAGGAAGCTTTCCCCTGGGCCCCAGCATTTT	CASSPRKLSPGPQHF
15	NA	TRBJ1-2	TRBV29-1	NA	TGCGGCGTTGAAGAACTGGACATCACTAACTATGGCTACACCTTC	CGVEELDITNYGYTF
14	NA	TRBJ1-2	TRBV6-1	few	TGTGCCAGCAGTGAAGGGAGGGGTGTGGATGGCTACACCTTC	CASSEGRGVDGYTF
14	TRBD1	TRBJ1-2	TRBV29-1	NA	TGCAGCGTTGAGGACAGGCTACCCCCCTATGGCTACACCTTC	CSVEDRLPPYGYTF
18	TRBD1	TRBJ1-6	TRBV7-6	NA	TGTGCCAGCAGCTTAGGCGGACAGGGGAGCTCCTATAATTCACCCCTCCACTTT	CASSLGGQGSSYNSPLHF
15	NA	TRBJ1-1	TRBV5-1	NA	TGCGCCAGCAGCTTGGATCTGGGGGCGAGTGCTGAAGCTTTCTTT	CASSLDLGASAEAFF